This TCR beta chain was recorded in a study of shared clonotypes between healthy human individuals. Study information: Used for every donor were three CD4 naive, three CD4 memory, two CD8 naive and one CD8 memory plate.

Remarks on this clone: Possible read error: a much larger clone is one base away. This CDR3 is also generated by other DNA sequences in the sample.

Only Caucasian adults living in Nashville, Tennessee made up the donor group. Original handling: Junction-only immunoSEQ data arrived without quality scores, meaning filtering differed. Some clones are missing from TCRdb's copy, which holds only in-frame ones; the method was immunoSEQ multiplex PCR. V and J calls and clone size come straight from that table; D and trimming were deduced from the DNA. Of about 2 million clones in the sample, roughly 95% were seen once. Germline V gives CDR1 GTSNPN, CDR2 SVGIG (reference sequence). The CDR3 totals 13 residues. Sequencing was performed on naive CD4+ T cells sorted from blood. Subset noted: CD45RA+ positively selected. This rearrangement joins TRBV30 to TRBJ1-1; 9 nucleotides line up with TRBD1. The sequence was collected from a man younger than 35 in good health. DNA of the CDR3: TGTGCTTGGGTCCTGGGACAGGGTTTAGGAGCTTTCTTT. Encoded protein: CAWVLGQGLGAFF.